This section outlines one T cell receptor beta chain sequence together with its context. The antigen is unknown. A much larger clonotype is one base distant, so this may be a read error. This specimen comes from a study of CD8+CD57+ T cells in acquired aplastic anemia. Genomic DNA acted as the template from which TCR beta VDJ combination and CDR3 sequence profiling were carried out. Each CDR3 protein gets one entry after TCRdb re-called the reads with MiXCR. Of 120,000 or so distinct CDR3 sequences in the sample, almost 40% were seen once. The study's findings and limits: In common between the patients and the controls were twenty-nine CD8+ CDR3 sequences.

Germline CDR1 reads LGHDT; CDR2 reads YNNKEL (reference sequence). The CDR3 loop spans 13 amino acids. Whoever was chosen for sequencing had shown CD8+CD57+ cell expansion by flow cytometry. This TCR was recovered from a human donor with aplastic anemia. V gene TRBV3-1 combines with J gene TRBJ1-2; D might be TRBD1 (5 bases). Sequenced material: sorted CD4+, CD8+, or CD8+CD57+ T cells (not recorded which) from PBMCs. CDR3 nucleotides: TGTGCCAGCGGCCACGCCGGGGCAGATGGCTACACCTTC. This encodes CASGHAGADGYTF.